This T cell receptor (beta chain) was recovered during a study of shared T cell receptors in the human thymus. Method: immunoSEQ multiplex PCR; TCRdb's copy keeps in-frame clones and lacks some. The repertoire holds approximately 730,000 clones, with 70% to 90% as singletons. V gave up 5 bases and J gave up 0 bases; unmatched junction bases: 5. Germline V gene data show CDR1 as SGHTA and CDR2 as FQGNSA. The length of the CDR3 is 16 residues. This sample was also put to use in a study of human thymus T cells. That report adds: Donor material was obtained from healthy Finnish infants undergoing corrective surgery for congenital heart defects. The source of the thymus tissue was resections taken during corrective heart surgery. Usage of V and J genes appeared biased in thymic and blood repertoires. Unrelated people showed highly overlapping thymic repertoires, related research reported.

The specimen was thymocytes. This TCR came from a girl in the first two years of life with a congenital heart defect. This chain links TRBV7-2 with TRBJ2-7; 12 bases align to TRBD2. The CDR3 DNA reads TGTGCCAGCAGCCCAGGACTAGCGGGGAGCTCCTACGAGCAGTACTTC. Residues: CASSPGLAGSSYEQYF.